This T cell receptor (beta chain) was sequenced in a study of T cell clonotyping in hematopoietic cell transplantation. The assay was immunoSEQ multiplex PCR, and TCRdb's table has in-frame clones only and misses some. The sample has about 16,000 clones; about two thirds are singletons. Overall study results and limits: No sorting was done, leaving CD4 and CD8 contributions mixed. Few recipient clonotypes overlapped donors; over 95% were de novo at given depth. Recipient TCR diversity dropped after transplant; expanded clonotypes rose from day 30 to 180. Graft donor and pretransplant recipient Inverse Simpson Index values predicted broader posttransplant TCR diversity.

This clone was found a few times. Its antigen is currently unknown. V dropped 5 bases and J dropped 1 base, with 15 bases sitting between them. CDR1 is SGHNT and CDR2 is YYREEE in the germline V gene (reference sequence). The CDR3 length is 15 residues. Sequences were derived from PBMCs, sampled 30 days after allogeneic stem cell transplant. This chain uses TRBV5-4 with TRBJ1-1; D not resolved. The sequence was obtained from a male patient in his 50s who had an allogeneic stem cell transplant from an unrelated donor, so T cells may come from the graft donor. Some clones in this sample may be carry-over from other donors' samples. The CDR3, as DNA: TGTGCCAGCAGTGTGGCCACGGGTACGAACACTGAAGCTTTCTTT. Its translation is CASSVATGTNTEAFF. Using reference TRBV5-4 and TRBJ1-1 for the parts outside the CDR3, the full variable domain is ETGVTQSPTHLIKTRGQQVTLRCSSQSGHNTVSWYQQALGQGPQFIFQYYREEENGRGNFPPRFSGLQFPNYSSELNVNALELDDSALYLCASSVATGTNTEAFFGQGTRLTVV.